These 10 T cell receptor beta chains were all obtained from the same sample, sequenced in a study of blood T cell repertoires in COVID-19 (dated by TCRdb to about 2020). Receptor amplification or capture employed the immunoSEQ multiplex PCR assay. TCRdb re-hosts the immuneACCESS table, in-frame sequences only. Its copies lack some clones; in the studies checked, an unresolved V gene accounts for under half of them, and the cause for the rest is not known. The sample profile shows approximately 350,000 clones; about 87% of them were found once. Of the sample, around 6% falls within the top ten clones. The sequenced material came from peripheral blood. These receptors were taken from a woman in her forties or fifties with COVID-19, enrolled during active disease.

The chain links TRBV7-2 to TRBJ2-1, with 11 nucleotides matching TRBD2. The CDR3 is made up of 16 amino acids. The V segment lost 3 bases and the J segment 7 bases; nucleotides outside the gene matches: 8. Germline CDR1 and CDR2: SGHTA and FQGNSA. Here the CDR3 reads CASSLGLAGGRNEQFF. The DNA of the CDR3 is TGTGCCAGCAGCTTGGGGCTAGCGGGAGGCAGGAATGAGCAGTTCTTC.

The rearrangement links TRBV7-2 to TRBJ2-7; TRBD2 matches 8 bases. V dropped 2 bases and J dropped 6; count of bases not matched to a gene: 9. The CDR3 spans 15 residues. The germline gives CDR1 SGHTA, CDR2 FQGNSA. CDR3 region: CASSLLREEYCEQYF. CDR3 sequence (DNA): TGTGCCAGCAGCTTATTGCGGGAGGAATATTGCGAGCAGTACTTC.

V is TRBV6-2 or TRBV6-3 and J is TRBJ1-6; maybe TRBD1 (5 bases). Germline CDR1 MNHEY, CDR2 SVGEGT. V lost 6 bases to trimming and J lost 6 bases, with 12 bases between them. The CDR3 spans 14 residues. CDR3 sequence: CASSPGSGNSPLHF. CDR3 DNA: TGTGCCAGCAGCCCAGGGAGTGGTAATTCACCCCTCCACTTT.

CDR3 in amino acids: CASSPVGGIIHPLHF. Here the CDR3 DNA reads TGTGCCAGCAGCCCCGTGGGCGGGATAATTCACCCCCTCCACTTT. The rearrangement joins TRBV7-2 to TRBJ1-6, with unresolved D. Germline V lookup: CDR1 SGHTA, CDR2 FQGNSA. This CDR3 is built from 15 residues. Trimming took off 5 bases at V and 13 bases at J, with 21 bases between the two ends.

Concerning this clone itself: In the same sample, other DNA sequences code for this CDR3. V gene TRBV9 combines with J gene TRBJ1-1; 7 nucleotides align to TRBD1. Trimming cost V 3 bases and J 1 base; bases outside gene matches: 3. In germline, CDR1 is SGDLS, CDR2 YYNGEE. This CDR3 contains 14 residues. The CDR3 loop reads CASSADRANTEAFF. The CDR3 nucleotides read TGTGCCAGCAGCGCCGACAGGGCGAACACTGAAGCTTTCTTT.

The rearrangement joins TRBV29-1 to TRBJ2-1, with 15 bases matching TRBD2. This CDR3 is built from 17 residues. J lost 2 bases, V lost 5 bases, and 7 bases had no gene match. CDR1 SQVTM and CDR2 ANQGSEA come from the germline V gene. CDR3 nucleotide sequence: TGCAGCGTTAAGGGACTAGCGGGAGGAAGCGCCTACAATGAGCAGTTCTTC. Translating gives CSVKGLAGGSAYNEQFF.

In its sample, this clone was seen many times. The chain couples TRBV7-2 to TRBJ2-1; TRBD2 matches at 7 bases. Germline-derived CDR1 and CDR2 are SGHTA and FQGNSA. J was trimmed by 0 bases and V by 3 bases; bases with no gene match: 2. This CDR3 has 15 amino acids. CDR3 loop: CASSFGTNSYNEQFF. The CDR3 coding sequence is TGTGCCAGCAGCTTCGGGACTAACTCCTACAATGAGCAGTTCTTC.

This chain's CDR3 is CASSRTAGDSPLHF. In DNA, the CDR3 is TGTGCCAGCAGTCGGACTGCCGGAGATTCACCCCTCCACTTT. The chain carries TRBV6-5 and TRBJ1-6; D remains unclear. Germline CDR1 reads MNHEY; CDR2 reads SVGAGI. This CDR3 spans 14 amino acids. V gave up 5 bases and J gave up 8 bases, with 13 bases separating them.

There are a few counts of this clone. The rearrangement uses TRBV7-6 and TRBJ2-7, with 9 bases lining up with TRBD1. The CDR3 length is 15 residues. Germline values: CDR1 SGHVS, CDR2 FNYEAQ. V was clipped by 4 bases and J by 4 bases; unmatched bases: 8. The CDR3 is CASSYTGTGSYEQYF. As DNA, the CDR3 is TGTGCCAGCAGCTATACCGGGACAGGGTCATACGAGCAGTACTTC.

The chain links TRBV27 to TRBJ2-1; D possibly corresponds to TRBD2 (5 bases). Trimming cost V 7 bases and J 0 bases, with 10 bases left between them. The length of the CDR3 is 14 residues. Germline assignment: CDR1 MNHEY and CDR2 SMNVEV (reference sequence). CDR3 region: CASTPRGSYNEQFF. CDR3 nucleotides: TGTGCCAGCACCCCCCGGGGCTCCTACAATGAGCAGTTCTTC.